What follows is one TCR beta chain and its context. The antigen is unknown. Here immunoSEQ multiplex PCR was the method, and the copy in TCRdb shows in-frame clones only, minus some. The data show 150,000 to 200,000 clones, roughly 84% seen once. Germline-derived CDR1 and CDR2 are SQVTM and ANQGSEA. Trimming cost V 1 base and J 9 bases; bases outside gene matches: 12. The CDR3 length is 15 residues. The data belong to a study of cytomegalovirus exposure and HLA in healthy donors. Study-wide points: Cytomegalovirus-associated TCR beta chains were listed, numbering roughly 150.

Sequenced material: PBMCs. The chain is built from TRBV29-1 and TRBJ2-1; 7 bases fit TRBD2. The source of this sequence is a woman aged 25-40 years in good health and CMV-seropositive. CDR3 sequence reads: CSVEAPRLSGGEQFF. CDR3 bases: TGCAGCGTTGAAGCTCCCCGACTATCGGGGGGTGAGCAGTTCTTC.